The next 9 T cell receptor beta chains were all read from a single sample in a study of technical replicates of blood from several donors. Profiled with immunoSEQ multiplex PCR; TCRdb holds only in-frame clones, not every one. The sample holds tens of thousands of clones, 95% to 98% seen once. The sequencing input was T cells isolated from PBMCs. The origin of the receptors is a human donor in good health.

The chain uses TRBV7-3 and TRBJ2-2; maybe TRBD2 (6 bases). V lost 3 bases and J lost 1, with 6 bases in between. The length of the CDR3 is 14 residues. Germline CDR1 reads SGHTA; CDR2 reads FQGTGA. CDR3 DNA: TGTGCCAGCAGCTTGGGACTGAACACCGGGGAGCTGTTTTTT. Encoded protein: CASSLGLNTGELFF.

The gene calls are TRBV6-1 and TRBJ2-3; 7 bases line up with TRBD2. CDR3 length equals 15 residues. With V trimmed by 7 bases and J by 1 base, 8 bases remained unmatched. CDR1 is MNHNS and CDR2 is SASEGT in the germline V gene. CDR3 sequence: CASTEGGVGTDTQYF. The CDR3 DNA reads TGTGCCAGCACCGAGGGAGGGGTTGGCACAGATACGCAGTATTTT.

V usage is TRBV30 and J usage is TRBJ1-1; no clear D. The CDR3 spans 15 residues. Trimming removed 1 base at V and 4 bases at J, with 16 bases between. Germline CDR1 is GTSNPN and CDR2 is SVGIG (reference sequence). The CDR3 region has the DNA TGTGCCTGGAGTGAAACTCCGGGTCATGGCACTGAAGCTTTCTTT. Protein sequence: CAWSETPGHGTEAFF.

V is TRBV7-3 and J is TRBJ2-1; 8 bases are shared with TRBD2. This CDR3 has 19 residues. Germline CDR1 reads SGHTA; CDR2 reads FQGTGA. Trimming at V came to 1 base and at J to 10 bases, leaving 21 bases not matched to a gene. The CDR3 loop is CASSLIVERGGRISQEQFF. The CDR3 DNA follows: TGTGCCAGCAGCTTAATCGTAGAGCGAGGCGGGAGGATATCCCAAGAGCAGTTCTTC.

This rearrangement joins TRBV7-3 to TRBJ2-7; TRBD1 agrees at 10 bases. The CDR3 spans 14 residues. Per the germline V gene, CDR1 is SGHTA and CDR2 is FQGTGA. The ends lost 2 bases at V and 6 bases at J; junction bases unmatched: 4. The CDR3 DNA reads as TGTGCCAGCAGCTTAGACGGGACAGGGGTCGAGCAGTACTTC. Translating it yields CASSLDGTGVEQYF. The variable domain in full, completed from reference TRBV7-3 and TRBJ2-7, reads GAGVSQTPSNKVTEKGKYVELRCDPISGHTALYWYRQSLGQGPEFLIYFQGTGAADDSGLPNDRFFAVRPEGSVSTLKIQRTERGDSAVYLCASSLDGTGVEQYFGPGTRLTVT.

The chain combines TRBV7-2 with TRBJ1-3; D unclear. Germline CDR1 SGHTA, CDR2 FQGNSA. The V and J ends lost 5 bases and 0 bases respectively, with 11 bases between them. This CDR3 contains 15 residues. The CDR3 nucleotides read TGTGCCAGCAGCCAACTGGGAGACTCTGGAAACACCATATATTTT. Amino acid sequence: CASSQLGDSGNTIYF.

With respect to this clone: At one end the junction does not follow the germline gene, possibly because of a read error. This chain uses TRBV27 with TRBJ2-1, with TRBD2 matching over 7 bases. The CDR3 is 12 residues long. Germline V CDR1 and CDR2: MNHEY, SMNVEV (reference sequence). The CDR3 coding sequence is TGTGCCGGCAGCGGGATCTACAATGAGCAGTTCTTC. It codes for CAGSGIYNEQFF.

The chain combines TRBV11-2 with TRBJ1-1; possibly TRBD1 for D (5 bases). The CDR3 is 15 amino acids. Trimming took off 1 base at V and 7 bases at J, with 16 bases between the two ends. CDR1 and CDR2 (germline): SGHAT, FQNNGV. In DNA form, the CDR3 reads TGTGCCAGCAGCTTAGGGGTCAGGGCTTATGGTGAAGCTTTCTTT. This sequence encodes CASSLGVRAYGEAFF.

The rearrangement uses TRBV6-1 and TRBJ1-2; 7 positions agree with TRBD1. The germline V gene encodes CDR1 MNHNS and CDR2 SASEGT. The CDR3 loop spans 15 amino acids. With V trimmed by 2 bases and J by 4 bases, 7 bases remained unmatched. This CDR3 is CASSESRGLIYGYTF. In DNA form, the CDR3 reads TGTGCCAGCAGTGAATCGAGGGGGCTTATCTATGGCTACACCTTC.